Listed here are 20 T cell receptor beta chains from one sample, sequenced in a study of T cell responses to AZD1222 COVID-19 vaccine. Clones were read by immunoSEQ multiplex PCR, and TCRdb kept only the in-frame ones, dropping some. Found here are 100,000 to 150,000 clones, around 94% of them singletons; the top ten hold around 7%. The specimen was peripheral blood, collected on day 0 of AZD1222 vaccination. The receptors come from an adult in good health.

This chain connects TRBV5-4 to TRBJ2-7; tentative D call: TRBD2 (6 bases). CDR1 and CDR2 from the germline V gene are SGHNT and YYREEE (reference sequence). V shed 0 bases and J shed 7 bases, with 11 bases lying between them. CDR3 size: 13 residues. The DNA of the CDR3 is TGTGCCAGCAGCTTGGCCCCGGGAGAAGAGCAGTACTTC. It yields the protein CASSLAPGEEQYF.

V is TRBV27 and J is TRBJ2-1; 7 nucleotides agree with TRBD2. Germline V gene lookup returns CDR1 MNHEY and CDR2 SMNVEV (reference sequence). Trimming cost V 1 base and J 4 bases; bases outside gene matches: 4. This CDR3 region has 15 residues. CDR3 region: CASSLYLAAYNEQFF. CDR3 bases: TGTGCCAGCAGTTTATACCTAGCGGCTTACAATGAGCAGTTCTTC.

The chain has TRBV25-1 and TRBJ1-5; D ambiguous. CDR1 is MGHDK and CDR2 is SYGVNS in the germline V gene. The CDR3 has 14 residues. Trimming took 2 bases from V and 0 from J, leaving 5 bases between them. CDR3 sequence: CASSEGGSNQPQHF. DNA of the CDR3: TGTGCCAGCAGTGAAGGCGGTAGCAATCAGCCCCAGCATTTT. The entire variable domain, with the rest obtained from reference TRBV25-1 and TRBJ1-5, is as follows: EADIYQTPRYLVIGTGKKITLECSQTMGHDKMYWYQQDPGMELHLIHYSYGVNSTEKGDLSSESTVSRIRTEHFPLTLESARPSHTSQYLCASSEGGSNQPQHFGDGTRLSIL.

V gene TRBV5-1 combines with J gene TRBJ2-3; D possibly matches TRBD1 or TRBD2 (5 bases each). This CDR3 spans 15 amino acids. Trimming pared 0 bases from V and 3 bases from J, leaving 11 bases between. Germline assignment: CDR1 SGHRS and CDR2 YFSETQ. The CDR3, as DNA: TGCGCCAGCAGCTTGGATAGAGGGGCTACAGATACGCAGTATTTT. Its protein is CASSLDRGATDTQYF.

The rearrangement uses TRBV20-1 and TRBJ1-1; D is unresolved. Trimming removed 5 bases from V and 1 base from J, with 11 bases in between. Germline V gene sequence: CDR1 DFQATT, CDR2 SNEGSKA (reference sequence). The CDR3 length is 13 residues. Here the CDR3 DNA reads TGCAGTGCTCGTGATTGGGGGAACACTGAAGCTTTCTTT. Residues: CSARDWGNTEAFF.

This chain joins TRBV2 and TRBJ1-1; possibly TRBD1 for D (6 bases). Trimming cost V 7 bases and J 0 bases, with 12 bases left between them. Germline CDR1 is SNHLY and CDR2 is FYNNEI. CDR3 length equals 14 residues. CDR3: CASISQGLNTEAFF. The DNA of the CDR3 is TGTGCCAGCATATCTCAGGGGCTGAACACTGAAGCTTTCTTT.

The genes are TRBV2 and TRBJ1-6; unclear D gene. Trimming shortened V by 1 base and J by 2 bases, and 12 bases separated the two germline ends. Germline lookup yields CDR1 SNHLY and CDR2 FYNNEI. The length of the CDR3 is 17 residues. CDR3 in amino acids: CASSEVAGSAYNSPLHF. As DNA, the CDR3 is TGTGCCAGCAGTGAAGTGGCGGGGAGTGCCTATAATTCACCCCTCCACTTT. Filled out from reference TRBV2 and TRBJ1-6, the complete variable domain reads EPEVTQTPSHQVTQMGQEVILRCVPISNHLYFYWYRQILGQKVEFLVSFYNNEISEKSEIFDDQFSVERPDGSNFTLKIRSTKLEDSAMYFCASSEVAGSAYNSPLHFGNGTRLTVT.

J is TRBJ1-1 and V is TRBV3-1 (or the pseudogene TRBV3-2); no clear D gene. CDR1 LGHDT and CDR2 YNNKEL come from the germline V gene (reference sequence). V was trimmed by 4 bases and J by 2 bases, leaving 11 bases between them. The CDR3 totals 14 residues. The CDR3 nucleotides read TGTGCCAGCAGCCCCAGGCCTGGCAACACTGAAGCTTTCTTT. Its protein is CASSPRPGNTEAFF.

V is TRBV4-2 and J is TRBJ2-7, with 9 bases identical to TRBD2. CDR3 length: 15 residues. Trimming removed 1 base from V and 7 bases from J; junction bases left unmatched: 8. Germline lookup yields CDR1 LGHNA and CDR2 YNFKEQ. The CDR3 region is CASSQGGGREREQYF. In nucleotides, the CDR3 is TGTGCCAGCAGCCAAGGGGGCGGGAGGGAAAGAGAGCAGTACTTC.

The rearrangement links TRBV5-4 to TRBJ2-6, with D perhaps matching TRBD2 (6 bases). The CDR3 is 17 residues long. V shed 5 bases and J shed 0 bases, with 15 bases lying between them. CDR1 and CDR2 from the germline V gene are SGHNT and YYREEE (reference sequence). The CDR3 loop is CASSSRDSSSGANVLTF. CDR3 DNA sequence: TGTGCCAGCAGTTCGAGGGACTCGTCCTCTGGGGCCAACGTCCTGACTTTC.

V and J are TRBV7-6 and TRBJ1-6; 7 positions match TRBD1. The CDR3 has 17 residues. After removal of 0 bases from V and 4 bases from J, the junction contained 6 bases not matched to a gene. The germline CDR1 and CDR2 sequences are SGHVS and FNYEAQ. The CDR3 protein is CASSLASGGDYNSPLHF. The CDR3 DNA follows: TGTGCCAGCAGCTTAGCGTCAGGGGGGGATTATAATTCACCCCTCCACTTT.

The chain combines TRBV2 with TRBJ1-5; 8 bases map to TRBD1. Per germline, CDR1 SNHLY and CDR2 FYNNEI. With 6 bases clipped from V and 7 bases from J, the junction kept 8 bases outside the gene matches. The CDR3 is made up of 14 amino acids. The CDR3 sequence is CASRPDRAGQPQHF. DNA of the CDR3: TGTGCCAGCAGACCGGACAGGGCCGGCCAGCCCCAGCATTTT.

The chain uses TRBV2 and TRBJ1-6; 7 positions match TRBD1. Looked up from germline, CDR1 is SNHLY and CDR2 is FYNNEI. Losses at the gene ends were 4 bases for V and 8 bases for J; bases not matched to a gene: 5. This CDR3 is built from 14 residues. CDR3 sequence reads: CASSGQGDYSPLHF. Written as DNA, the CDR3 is TGTGCCAGCAGTGGCCAGGGGGACTATTCACCCCTCCACTTT.

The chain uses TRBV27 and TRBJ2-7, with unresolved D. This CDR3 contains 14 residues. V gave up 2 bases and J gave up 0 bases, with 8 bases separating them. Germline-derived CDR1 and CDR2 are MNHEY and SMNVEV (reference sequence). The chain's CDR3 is CASSLGAGSYEQYF. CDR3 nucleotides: TGTGCCAGCAGTTTAGGCGCAGGCTCCTACGAGCAGTACTTC.

CDR3 in DNA: TGTGCCAGTACTGAGGGACAGGGAAGAGCAGATACGCAGTATTTT. Translating gives CASTEGQGRADTQYF. V is TRBV19 and J is TRBJ2-3; TRBD1 matches 9 bases. The germline V gene has CDR1 LNHDA and CDR2 SQIVND (reference sequence). CDR3 size: 15 residues. With 7 bases clipped from V and 4 bases from J, the junction kept 9 bases outside the gene matches.

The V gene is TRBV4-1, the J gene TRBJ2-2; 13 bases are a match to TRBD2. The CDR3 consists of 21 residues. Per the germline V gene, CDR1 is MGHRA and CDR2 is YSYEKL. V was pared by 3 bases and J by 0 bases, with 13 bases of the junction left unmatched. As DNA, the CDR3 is TGCGCCAGCAGCCATGGGGGCTCAAGGACTAGCGGGAGAGCGAACACCGGGGAGCTGTTTTTT. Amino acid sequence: CASSHGGSRTSGRANTGELFF.

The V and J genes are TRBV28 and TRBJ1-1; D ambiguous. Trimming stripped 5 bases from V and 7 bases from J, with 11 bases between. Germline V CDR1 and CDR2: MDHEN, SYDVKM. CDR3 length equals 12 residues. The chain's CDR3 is CASSHGGFEAFF. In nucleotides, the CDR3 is TGTGCCAGCAGTCATGGAGGGTTTGAAGCTTTCTTT.

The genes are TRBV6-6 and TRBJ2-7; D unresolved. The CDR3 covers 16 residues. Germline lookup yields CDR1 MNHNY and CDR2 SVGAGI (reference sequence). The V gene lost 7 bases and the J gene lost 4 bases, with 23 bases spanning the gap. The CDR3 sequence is CASTQEYSRTLYEQYF. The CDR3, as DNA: TGTGCCAGCACCCAAGAGTACTCTCGGACCCTTTACGAGCAGTACTTC.

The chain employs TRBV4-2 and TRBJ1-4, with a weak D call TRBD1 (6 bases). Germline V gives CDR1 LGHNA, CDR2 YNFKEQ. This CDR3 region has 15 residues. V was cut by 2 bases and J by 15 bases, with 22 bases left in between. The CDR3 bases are TGTGCCAGCAGCCAAACCGGGGGGGCTTTTAATATGGTGTTTTTT. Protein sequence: CASSQTGGAFNMVFF.

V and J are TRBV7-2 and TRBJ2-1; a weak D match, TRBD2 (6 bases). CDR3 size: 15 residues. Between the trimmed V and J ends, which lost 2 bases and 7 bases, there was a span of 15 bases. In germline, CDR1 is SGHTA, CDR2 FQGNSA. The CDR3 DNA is TGTGCCAGCAGCTTATTCTCCGGGCGGGGAAATGAGCAGTTCTTC. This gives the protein CASSLFSGRGNEQFF. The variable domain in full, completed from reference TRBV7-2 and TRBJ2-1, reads GAGVSQSPSNKVTEKGKDVELRCDPISGHTALYWYRQSLGQGLEFLIYFQGNSAPDKSGLPSDRFSAERTGGSVSTLTIQRTQQEDSAVYLCASSLFSGRGNEQFFGPGTRLTVL.